This is a list of T cell receptor beta chains from one sample in a study of T-cell memory formation after mild COVID-19. TCRdb reprocessed the 5' RACE reads via MiXCR and lists one record per CDR3 protein. The sample lists 500,000 to 600,000 distinct CDR3 sequences, about 20% seen once, with around 12% in the top ten. The sequenced material came from PBMCs or a T cell subset sorted from them (not recorded which). The receptor source for this set is an adult woman who had mild COVID-19 (a few samples of this study predate the infection). Cell type and time point are not known. Each CDR3 is given with its conserved first and last residue. The order of the fields is V gene, J gene, D gene, clone size, CDR3 protein, CDR3 DNA. D genes are given only for firm matches. The size of a clone is reported for some rows only, either as once, few or many, or as a class for expanded clones.

v_gene: TRBV7-9; j_gene: TRBJ1-1; d_gene: -; abundance: few; CDR3aa: CASSSGSRTSEAFF; CDR3nt: TGTGCCAGCAGCTCCGGGTCCCGAACGTCTGAAGCTTTCTTT
v_gene: TRBV18; j_gene: TRBJ2-5; d_gene: -; abundance: -; CDR3aa: CASSPSGAGRETQYF; CDR3nt: TGTGCCAGCTCACCTTCGGGGGCGGGAAGAGAGACCCAGTACTTC
v_gene: TRBV18; j_gene: TRBJ1-1; d_gene: -; abundance: -; CDR3aa: CASSPVGDTEAFF; CDR3nt: TGTGCCAGCTCACCAGTCGGGGACACTGAAGCTTTCTTT
v_gene: TRBV10-3; j_gene: TRBJ1-5; d_gene: -; abundance: -; CDR3aa: CAIRDSNQPQHF; CDR3nt: TGTGCCATCAGGGATAGCAATCAGCCCCAGCATTTT
v_gene: TRBV7-9; j_gene: TRBJ1-1; d_gene: -; abundance: -; CDR3aa: CASSSWTDMNTEAFF; CDR3nt: TGTGCCAGCAGCTCCTGGACAGACATGAACACTGAAGCTTTCTTT
v_gene: TRBV5-5; j_gene: TRBJ1-1; d_gene: TRBD1; abundance: few; CDR3aa: CASSRYSGQSLNTEAFF; CDR3nt: TGTGCCAGCAGCCGTTATTCGGGACAGTCCCTGAACACTGAAGCTTTCTTT
v_gene: TRBV5-1; j_gene: TRBJ2-1; d_gene: -; abundance: many; CDR3aa: CASSAHNEQFF; CDR3nt: TGCGCCAGCAGCGCCCACAATGAGCAGTTCTTC
v_gene: TRBV19; j_gene: TRBJ2-2; d_gene: TRBD2; abundance: few; CDR3aa: CASIRASGSWLFF; CDR3nt: TGTGCCAGTATAAGGGCTAGCGGGAGTTGGCTGTTTTTT
v_gene: TRBV7-9; j_gene: TRBJ2-1; d_gene: -; abundance: few; CDR3aa: CASSFSGREQFF; CDR3nt: TGTGCCAGCAGCTTTTCCGGAAGAGAGCAGTTCTTC
v_gene: TRBV18; j_gene: TRBJ2-7; d_gene: -; abundance: few; CDR3aa: CASSPVGHEQYF; CDR3nt: TGTGCCAGCTCGCCGGTCGGACACGAGCAGTACTTC
v_gene: TRBV18; j_gene: TRBJ2-6; d_gene: TRBD2; abundance: -; CDR3aa: CASSPIPPGGSGANVLTF; CDR3nt: TGTGCCAGCTCACCTATCCCGCCGGGAGGCTCTGGGGCCAACGTCCTGACTTTC
v_gene: TRBV24-1; j_gene: TRBJ2-7; d_gene: -; abundance: -; CDR3aa: CATSAYSQSEQYF; CDR3nt: TGTGCCACCAGTGCGTACAGCCAGAGTGAGCAGTACTTC
v_gene: TRBV7-3; j_gene: TRBJ2-2; d_gene: -; abundance: few; CDR3aa: CASSFTLNTGELFF; CDR3nt: TGTGCCAGCAGCTTCACCCTGAACACCGGGGAGCTGTTTTTT
v_gene: TRBV24-1; j_gene: TRBJ2-1; d_gene: TRBD1; abundance: -; CDR3aa: CATSDWDSGHNEQFF; CDR3nt: TGTGCCACCAGTGACTGGGACAGCGGACACAATGAGCAGTTCTTC
v_gene: TRBV5-1; j_gene: TRBJ2-3; d_gene: -; abundance: -; CDR3aa: CASRSGQSGSTDTQYF; CDR3nt: TGCGCCAGCAGATCAGGACAGAGCGGGAGCACAGATACGCAGTATTTT
v_gene: TRBV2; j_gene: TRBJ1-5; d_gene: TRBD1; abundance: few; CDR3aa: CASTDGGTGGDQPQHF; CDR3nt: TGTGCCAGCACGGACGGGGGGACAGGGGGAGATCAGCCCCAGCATTTT
v_gene: TRBV6-1; j_gene: TRBJ1-4; d_gene: TRBD1; abundance: -; CDR3aa: CASSLTGGEKLFF; CDR3nt: TGTGCCAGCAGTCTGACAGGGGGTGAAAAACTGTTTTTT
v_gene: TRBV10-3; j_gene: TRBJ2-1; d_gene: TRBD2; abundance: -; CDR3aa: CAISEVERGVNEQFF; CDR3nt: TGTGCCATCAGTGAGGTGGAGCGGGGGGTCAATGAGCAGTTCTTC
v_gene: TRBV6-2/TRBV6-3; j_gene: TRBJ2-3; d_gene: -; abundance: few; CDR3aa: CASSAQGPDTDTQYF; CDR3nt: TGTGCCAGCAGCGCACAGGGCCCTGACACAGATACGCAGTATTTT
v_gene: TRBV7-8; j_gene: TRBJ2-7; d_gene: -; abundance: -; CDR3aa: CASSLVHGGSYEQYF; CDR3nt: TGTGCCAGCAGCTTAGTCCACGGGGGCTCCTACGAGCAGTACTTC
v_gene: TRBV7-9; j_gene: TRBJ1-6; d_gene: -; abundance: -; CDR3aa: CATDISGDSYNSPLHF; CDR3nt: TGTGCCACCGATATCAGTGGGGACTCCTATAATTCACCCCTCCACTTT
v_gene: TRBV4-3; j_gene: TRBJ2-7; d_gene: TRBD2; abundance: -; CDR3aa: CASSQMTSGGYEQYF; CDR3nt: TGCGCCAGCAGCCAGATGACTAGCGGGGGATACGAGCAGTACTTC
v_gene: TRBV19; j_gene: TRBJ1-5; d_gene: TRBD1; abundance: -; CDR3aa: CASSITGVSNQPQHF; CDR3nt: TGTGCCAGTAGTATTACAGGGGTTAGCAATCAGCCCCAGCATTTT
v_gene: TRBV9; j_gene: TRBJ1-2; d_gene: TRBD1; abundance: -; CDR3aa: CASSLTGGTYGYTF; CDR3nt: TGTGCCAGCAGCCTAACAGGGGGGACCTATGGCTACACCTTC
v_gene: TRBV6-1; j_gene: TRBJ2-5; d_gene: -; abundance: many; CDR3aa: CASSASTGQETQYF; CDR3nt: TGTGCCAGCAGTGCCTCGACGGGACAAGAGACCCAGTACTTC
v_gene: TRBV7-8; j_gene: TRBJ1-1; d_gene: -; abundance: few; CDR3aa: CASSLGGFRTEAFF; CDR3nt: TGTGCCAGCAGCTTAGGGGGTTTCAGGACTGAAGCTTTCTTT
v_gene: TRBV12-3/TRBV12-4; j_gene: TRBJ2-7; d_gene: TRBD1; abundance: -; CDR3aa: CASSTYRGYEQYF; CDR3nt: TGTGCCAGCAGTACTTACAGGGGATACGAGCAGTACTTC
v_gene: TRBV3-1; j_gene: TRBJ1-2; d_gene: -; abundance: -; CDR3aa: CASSPPSGDGYTF; CDR3nt: TGTGCCAGCAGCCCCCCTAGCGGGGACGGCTACACCTTC
v_gene: TRBV2; j_gene: TRBJ2-1; d_gene: -; abundance: -; CDR3aa: CASAATPSGNEQFF; CDR3nt: TGTGCCAGCGCTGCGACCCCCTCCGGCAATGAGCAGTTCTTC
v_gene: TRBV12-3/TRBV12-4; j_gene: TRBJ2-7; d_gene: TRBD2; abundance: -; CDR3aa: CASSFSGRAYEQYF; CDR3nt: TGTGCCAGCAGTTTTAGTGGGAGGGCCTACGAGCAGTACTTC
v_gene: TRBV24-1; j_gene: TRBJ2-2; d_gene: -; abundance: -; CDR3aa: CATSPPGGAPGELFF; CDR3nt: TGTGCCACCAGTCCGCCGGGGGGCGCCCCGGGGGAGCTGTTTTTT
v_gene: TRBV7-9; j_gene: TRBJ1-1; d_gene: -; abundance: -; CDR3aa: CASSSIQRVEAFF; CDR3nt: TGTGCCAGCAGCTCTATCCAGCGGGTTGAAGCTTTCTTT
v_gene: TRBV29-1; j_gene: TRBJ1-1; d_gene: -; abundance: -; CDR3aa: CSVVKGWPEAFF; CDR3nt: TGCAGCGTTGTAAAGGGTTGGCCTGAAGCTTTCTTT
v_gene: TRBV27; j_gene: TRBJ2-3; d_gene: -; abundance: -; CDR3aa: CASSLPLTDTQYF; CDR3nt: TGTGCCAGCAGCCTACCCCTCACAGATACGCAGTATTTT
v_gene: TRBV7-9; j_gene: TRBJ1-2; d_gene: -; abundance: few; CDR3aa: CASSPGSAGSRDYGYTF; CDR3nt: TGTGCCAGCAGCCCCGGCTCGGCAGGTAGCAGAGACTATGGCTACACCTTC
v_gene: TRBV5-1; j_gene: TRBJ2-4; d_gene: TRBD1; abundance: many; CDR3aa: CASSLGAGQGENIQYF; CDR3nt: TGCGCCAGCAGCTTGGGCGCCGGACAGGGAGAAAACATTCAGTACTTC
v_gene: TRBV29-1; j_gene: TRBJ2-7; d_gene: TRBD1; abundance: many; CDR3aa: CSVDSPRGQGQYF; CDR3nt: TGCAGCGTTGACTCACCAAGGGGGCAGGGGCAGTACTTC
v_gene: TRBV12-3/TRBV12-4; j_gene: TRBJ2-7; d_gene: TRBD2; abundance: few; CDR3aa: CASSFQGLAGYEQYF; CDR3nt: TGTGCCAGCAGTTTCCAAGGACTAGCGGGATACGAGCAGTACTTC
v_gene: TRBV24-1; j_gene: TRBJ2-1; d_gene: -; abundance: few; CDR3aa: CATSEFGRGDRNEQFF; CDR3nt: TGTGCCACCAGTGAATTCGGCAGGGGGGATCGGAATGAGCAGTTCTTC
v_gene: TRBV20-1; j_gene: TRBJ2-7; d_gene: TRBD2; abundance: -; CDR3aa: CSAREVVGQYF; CDR3nt: TGCAGTGCGCGGGAGGTGGTGGGGCAGTACTTC
v_gene: TRBV24-1; j_gene: TRBJ2-1; d_gene: TRBD2; abundance: -; CDR3aa: CATSERTSTYNEQFF; CDR3nt: TGTGCCACCAGTGAACGGACTAGCACCTACAATGAGCAGTTCTTC
v_gene: TRBV3-2; j_gene: TRBJ2-7; d_gene: -; abundance: few; CDR3aa: CASSPPGGPGIRPYEQYF; CDR3nt: TGTGCCAGCAGCCCTCCCGGTGGTCCAGGGATACGGCCCTACGAGCAGTACTTC
v_gene: TRBV29-1; j_gene: TRBJ2-3; d_gene: -; abundance: few; CDR3aa: CSVELNTDTQYF; CDR3nt: TGCAGCGTTGAATTAAACACAGATACGCAGTATTTT
v_gene: TRBV4-1; j_gene: TRBJ2-3; d_gene: TRBD2; abundance: once; CDR3aa: CASSQVGGAADTQYF; CDR3nt: TGCGCCAGCAGCCAAGTCGGGGGGGCCGCAGATACGCAGTATTTT
v_gene: TRBV12-3/TRBV12-4; j_gene: TRBJ2-6; d_gene: -; abundance: -; CDR3aa: CASSHITSASTGANVLTF; CDR3nt: TGTGCCAGCAGTCACATAACCTCGGCGAGTACTGGGGCCAACGTCCTGACTTTC
v_gene: TRBV20-1; j_gene: TRBJ1-2; d_gene: -; abundance: -; CDR3aa: CSARDMRRGGYTF; CDR3nt: TGCAGTGCTAGAGATATGAGAAGGGGCGGCTACACCTTC
v_gene: TRBV3-1; j_gene: TRBJ2-2; d_gene: TRBD2; abundance: few; CDR3aa: CASSPAGSLSGTGELFF; CDR3nt: TGTGCCAGCAGCCCAGCGGGGTCACTTTCGGGCACCGGGGAGCTGTTTTTT
v_gene: TRBV7-9; j_gene: TRBJ2-3; d_gene: -; abundance: few; CDR3aa: CASSLLVLDTQYF; CDR3nt: TGTGCCAGCAGCTTATTAGTGCTGGATACGCAGTATTTT
v_gene: TRBV6-5; j_gene: TRBJ2-5; d_gene: TRBD2; abundance: -; CDR3aa: CASSYSRTSGDYQETQYF; CDR3nt: TGTGCCAGCAGTTACTCACGTACTAGCGGGGATTACCAAGAGACCCAGTACTTC